The 3 T cell receptor beta chains given below trace back to one sample, sequenced in a study of blood T cell repertoires in COVID-19. The repertoire was sequenced with immunoSEQ multiplex PCR; TCRdb's copy has only in-frame clones and lacks some. The sample carries about 130,000 clones, about four fifths recorded once. Source material: peripheral blood. All receptors derive from a man older than 75 with acute or convalescent COVID-19.

This sequence joins TRBV2 and TRBJ1-1; TRBD1 is a possible D gene (6 bases). The germline V gene encodes CDR1 SNHLY and CDR2 FYNNEI. CDR3 length: 11 residues. V lost 9 bases and J 7 bases, leaving 12 bases between the germline ends. The CDR3 DNA is TGTGCCAGGGCTAAACAGGGTGAAGCTTTCTTT. Its protein is CARAKQGEAFF.

V and J are TRBV30 and TRBJ1-3; 12 bases map to TRBD1. The junction had 2 bases not matched to a gene; V was cut back by 7 bases and J by 4 bases. The CDR3 is 13 amino acids. Germline V gene lookup returns CDR1 GTSNPN and CDR2 SVGIG (reference sequence). The CDR3 spells CASGTGGGNTIYF. CDR3 bases: TGTGCCTCCGGGACAGGGGGCGGAAACACCATATATTTT.

This chain joins TRBV30 and TRBJ1-2; D is perhaps TRBD1 (5 bases). Germline values: CDR1 GTSNPN, CDR2 SVGIG (reference sequence). V shed 1 base and J shed 3 bases, with 15 bases lying between them. The CDR3 has 15 residues. The DNA of the CDR3 is TGTGCCTGGAGTGCTGTCCAGGGTAACTACTATGGCTACACCTTC. Its protein is CAWSAVQGNYYGYTF.